These 23 T cell receptor beta chains were all obtained from the same sample, sequenced in a study of cytomegalovirus exposure and HLA in healthy donors. The PCR contained 60 Vbeta and 13 Jbeta primers. Profiled with immunoSEQ multiplex PCR; TCRdb holds only in-frame clones, not every one. Here the sample spans roughly 150,000 clones, roughly 66% being singletons. The sequenced sample consisted of PBMCs. These receptors were obtained from a woman aged 18-35 years in good health and CMV-seronegative.

V and J are TRBV5-1 and TRBJ2-1; 8 bases map to TRBD2. V shed 0 bases, J shed 2 bases, and the junction held 4 bases outside the gene matches. Germline-derived CDR1 and CDR2 are SGHRS and YFSETQ. The CDR3 is 16 residues long. CDR3 sequence reads: CASSLVGGGPYNEQFF. The CDR3 coding sequence is TGCGCCAGCAGCTTGGTGGGCGGGGGGCCCTACAATGAGCAGTTCTTC.

Note on this clone: Within the sample, other DNA sequences also encode this same CDR3. This chain connects TRBV19 to TRBJ2-5; 8 nucleotides line up with TRBD1. V lost 4 bases and J lost 3; bases outside the gene matches: 4. Germline CDR1 is LNHDA and CDR2 is SQIVND (reference sequence). CDR3 size: 14 residues. CDR3 protein: CASSSDRGKETQYF. CDR3 coding DNA: TGTGCCAGTAGTAGTGACAGGGGTAAAGAGACCCAGTACTTC. Full variable domain (missing parts from reference TRBV19 and TRBJ2-5): DGGITQSPKYLFRKEGQNVTLSCEQNLNHDAMYWYRQDPGQGLRLIYYSQIVNDFQKGDIAEGYSVSREKKESFPLTVTSAQKNPTAFYLCASSSDRGKETQYFGPGTRLLVL.

This chain joins TRBV6-1 and TRBJ1-1, with 10 bases fitting TRBD1. With V trimmed by 2 bases and J by 4 bases, 7 bases remained unmatched. In germline, CDR1 is MNHNS, CDR2 SASEGT. This CDR3 is 16 amino acids long. CDR3 coding DNA: TGTGCCAGCAGTGAACCGGGACAGGGGATCGGCACTGAAGCTTTCTTT. This codes for CASSEPGQGIGTEAFF.

The V call is TRBV5-4, the J call TRBJ1-6; weak D call: TRBD1 (5 bases). This CDR3 spans 13 amino acids. V gave up 2 bases and J gave up 7 bases, with 7 bases separating them. The V gene's germline CDR1 is SGHNT and CDR2 YYREEE (reference sequence). DNA of the CDR3: TGTGCCAGCAGCTTAGACAGAAATTCACCCCTCCACTTT. This sequence encodes CASSLDRNSPLHF.

The chain recombines TRBV19 with TRBJ1-1; D remains ambiguous. The CDR3 runs 13 residues. The V and J ends lost 2 bases and 1 base respectively, with 5 bases between them. The germline V gene has CDR1 LNHDA and CDR2 SQIVND (reference sequence). CDR3 DNA: TGTGCCAGTAGTATATCCGGGAACACTGAAGCTTTCTTT. Translated, it gives CASSISGNTEAFF.

The chain carries TRBV27 and TRBJ1-4; D may be TRBD1 (5 bases). This CDR3 is built from 15 residues. The V end was cut by 0 bases, the J end by 8 bases, with 13 bases between. Germline V CDR1 and CDR2: MNHEY, SMNVEV (reference sequence). The CDR3 nucleotides read TGTGCCAGCAGTTTATCTAGGTCGGGGGGGGAAAAACTGTTTTTT. This translates into CASSLSRSGGEKLFF.

A word on this clone: In the same sample, other DNA sequences code for this CDR3. This chain uses TRBV5-1 with TRBJ2-1; no reliable D call. In germline, CDR1 is SGHRS, CDR2 YFSETQ. This CDR3 region has 11 residues. V lost 0 bases to trimming and J lost 9 bases, with 4 bases between them. CDR3 coding DNA: TGCGCCAGCAGCTTGGCGGGTGAGCAGTTCTTC. Translating gives CASSLAGEQFF.

The chain employs TRBV29-1 and TRBJ2-3; possible D gene TRBD2, 6 bases. The CDR3 length is 13 residues. In germline, CDR1 is SQVTM, CDR2 ANQGSEA. Trimming stripped 1 base from V and 9 bases from J, with 14 bases between. CDR3 in amino acids: CSVEVWEAGTQYF. CDR3 in DNA: TGCAGCGTTGAAGTGTGGGAGGCAGGGACGCAGTATTTT.

In this sample, this clone turned up once. The genes are TRBV7-2 and TRBJ2-1; TRBD2 aligns across 8 bases. Germline loops: CDR1 SGHTA, CDR2 FQGNSA. V lost 7 bases to trimming and J lost 3 bases; unmatched junction nucleotides: 5. The CDR3 contains 14 residues. CDR3 sequence reads: CASTQAGDYNEQFF. The CDR3, as DNA: TGTGCCAGCACTCAAGCGGGGGACTACAATGAGCAGTTCTTC. Complete variable domain (other parts from reference TRBV7-2 and TRBJ2-1): GAGVSQSPSNKVTEKGKDVELRCDPISGHTALYWYRQSLGQGLEFLIYFQGNSAPDKSGLPSDRFSAERTGGSVSTLTIQRTQQEDSAVYLCASTQAGDYNEQFFGPGTRLTVL.

V usage is TRBV30 and J usage is TRBJ2-3; TRBD1 matches at 8 bases. V dropped 2 bases and J dropped 1; count of bases not matched to a gene: 14. CDR1 is GTSNPN, CDR2 SVGIG, per germline (reference sequence). The CDR3 has 18 amino acids. In DNA form, the CDR3 reads TGTGCCTGGAGTCCCGGACAGGGACGGCCCGGGGGCACAGATACGCAGTATTTT. It specifies CAWSPGQGRPGGTDTQYF.

The chain uses TRBV5-6 and TRBJ2-3; 12 bases are a match to TRBD2. Germline trimming cut 0 bases from V and 0 bases from J; bases unmatched to any gene: 5. CDR3 length equals 18 residues. Germline lookup yields CDR1 SGHDT and CDR2 YYEEEE. CDR3 nucleotides: TGTGCCAGCAGCTTGGGTACTAGCGGGAGGTCTAGCACAGATACGCAGTATTTT. Its translation: CASSLGTSGRSSTDTQYF.

CDR3 residues: CASSRSGRGAGNTIYF. CDR3 DNA: TGTGCCAGCAGCCGTAGTGGGAGGGGAGCGGGAAACACCATATATTTT. This chain connects TRBV9 to TRBJ1-3; TRBD1 is a possible D gene (5 bases). Trimming stripped 4 bases from V and 4 bases from J, with 18 bases between. CDR1 and CDR2 from the germline V gene are SGDLS and YYNGEE. CDR3 length: 16 amino acids.

The chain is built from TRBV11-2 and TRBJ2-1; 9 bases map to TRBD2. Germline CDR1 SGHAT, CDR2 FQNNGV. The CDR3 runs 15 residues. V was pared by 2 bases and J by 6 bases, with 5 bases of the junction left unmatched. The CDR3 here is CASSLMAGGGNEQFF. In nucleotides, the CDR3 is TGTGCCAGCAGCTTAATGGCGGGAGGGGGCAATGAGCAGTTCTTC. The full variable domain, rest sourced from reference TRBV11-2 and TRBJ2-1, is EAGVAQSPRYKIIEKRQSVAFWCNPISGHATLYWYQQILGQGPKLLIQFQNNGVVDDSQLPKDRFSAERLKGVDSTLKIQPAKLEDSAVYLCASSLMAGGGNEQFFGPGTRLTVL.

Written as DNA, the CDR3 is TGTGCCAGCAGCTTAAACCGACAGGTCTTCGGAGAGACCCAGTACTTC. Residues: CASSLNRQVFGETQYF. The chain recombines TRBV11-2 with TRBJ2-5; TRBD1 might be the D (6 bases). This CDR3 contains 16 residues. Germline V gene sequence: CDR1 SGHAT, CDR2 FQNNGV. V was shortened by 2 bases and J by 4 bases, with 17 bases between the two germline ends.

This clone was found a few times. The chain employs TRBV11-2 and TRBJ2-1; TRBD1 matches 11 bases. V shed 4 bases and J 4 bases; nucleotides not matched to a gene: 3. The CDR3 contains 15 residues. CDR1 is SGHAT and CDR2 is FQNNGV in the germline V gene. Here the CDR3 reads CASSSGQGAYNEQFF. CDR3 DNA: TGTGCCAGCAGCTCTGGACAGGGGGCATACAATGAGCAGTTCTTC.

The chain has TRBV18 and TRBJ2-1, with 11 positions matching TRBD2. Germline V CDR1 and CDR2: KGHSH, LQKENI. V gave up 4 bases and J gave up 5 bases; unmatched junction bases: 7. CDR3 length: 16 amino acids. The CDR3 coding sequence is TGTGCCAGCTCACTTACCATGGGACTAGCGGACAATGAGCAGTTCTTC. Its translation is CASSLTMGLADNEQFF.

V and J are TRBV7-9 and TRBJ2-1; tentatively, D is TRBD1 (5 bases). Between the trimmed V and J ends, which lost 5 bases and 9 bases, there was a span of 11 bases. CDR3 length: 12 amino acids. The germline V gene has CDR1 SEHNR and CDR2 FQNEAQ (reference sequence). The DNA of the CDR3 is TGTGCCAGCAGCATCAGCAGGGCTGAGCAGTTCTTC. Translated: CASSISRAEQFF.

The rearrangement joins TRBV5-1 to TRBJ1-2; maybe TRBD1 (6 bases). V dropped 4 bases and J dropped 2 bases, with 9 bases sitting between them. This CDR3 comprises 13 residues. The germline gives CDR1 SGHRS, CDR2 YFSETQ. The CDR3 nucleotides are TGCGCCAGCAGCCTGGACAGAAACTATGGCTACACCTTC. The encoded protein is CASSLDRNYGYTF. Together with reference TRBV5-1 and TRBJ1-2, the CDR3 gives the full variable domain: KAGVTQTPRYLIKTRGQQVTLSCSPISGHRSVSWYQQTPGQGLQFLFEYFSETQRNKGNFPGRFSGRQFSNSRSEMNVSTLELGDSALYLCASSLDRNYGYTFGSGTRLTVV.

V is TRBV5-1 and J is TRBJ2-3, with 8 nucleotides matching TRBD2. V shed 4 bases, J shed 0 bases, and the junction held 7 bases outside the gene matches. Germline V lookup: CDR1 SGHRS, CDR2 YFSETQ. This CDR3 is 16 amino acids long. CDR3 coding DNA: TGCGCCAGCAGCCCAGGGACTAGGGATAGCACAGATACGCAGTATTTT. Protein product: CASSPGTRDSTDTQYF.

CDR3 sequence: CASSSGTGVYGYTF. DNA of the CDR3: TGTGCCAGCAGCTCAGGGACAGGAGTGTATGGCTACACCTTC. The J gene is TRBJ1-2, the V gene TRBV5-6; the match to TRBD1 covers 8 bases. V shed 3 bases and J 5 bases; nucleotides not matched to a gene: 6. The germline CDR1 and CDR2 sequences are SGHDT and YYEEEE. CDR3 length: 14 residues.

CDR3 coding DNA: TGTGCCAGCAGCTTTGGTCTAGTCAATGAGCAGTTCTTC. Amino acid sequence: CASSFGLVNEQFF. The V and J genes are TRBV7-9 and TRBJ2-1; D call uncertain. This CDR3 is built from 13 residues. V lost 3 bases and J lost 6, with 9 bases in between. The germline V gene encodes CDR1 SEHNR and CDR2 FQNEAQ (reference sequence).

V gene TRBV5-1 combines with J gene TRBJ1-6; 8 bases are shared with TRBD1. The CDR3 extends over 18 amino acids. CDR1 and CDR2 (germline): SGHRS, YFSETQ. The ends lost 3 bases at V and 4 bases at J; junction bases unmatched: 12. DNA of the CDR3: TGCGCCAGCAGCTCCGGACAGGGAATTGGTCGGTATAATTCACCCCTCCACTTT. As protein: CASSSGQGIGRYNSPLHF.

The rearrangement uses TRBV15 and TRBJ1-3; D is ambiguous. Trimming pared 0 bases from V and 3 bases from J, leaving 6 bases between. From germline, CDR1 is LNHNV and CDR2 YYDKDF (reference sequence). The CDR3 consists of 14 residues. The DNA for the CDR3 is TGTGCCACCAGCAGAGATCCAGGTGGAAACACCATATATTTT. As protein: CATSRDPGGNTIYF.